One sample yielded the 2 T cell receptor beta chains listed below, sequenced in a study of cytomegalovirus exposure and HLA in healthy donors. The PCR made use of 60 Vbeta and 13 Jbeta primers. Libraries were prepared by immunoSEQ multiplex PCR; TCRdb keeps only in-frame clonotypes and omits some of them. Altogether some 150,000 clones are present, roughly four fifths being singletons, with the ten largest covering around a tenth. Sequencing was performed on PBMCs. These receptors were collected from a man over 45 in good health and CMV-seropositive.

The chain recombines TRBV19 with TRBJ2-7; no clear D. CDR1 LNHDA and CDR2 SQIVND come from the germline V gene (reference sequence). The length of the CDR3 is 16 residues. V lost 5 bases, J lost 0 bases, and 17 bases lay in between. CDR3 region: CASSPLPTSHSYEQYF. The CDR3 nucleotides read TGTGCCAGTAGTCCCCTCCCAACATCTCACTCCTACGAGCAGTACTTC.

This rearrangement joins TRBV15 to TRBJ2-5; tentatively, D is TRBD2 (5 bases). Germline CDR1 is LNHNV and CDR2 is YYDKDF (reference sequence). The CDR3 totals 14 residues. Deletions cut 2 bases from V and 0 bases from J, with 7 bases between. The CDR3 loop is CATSRTGYQETQYF. In DNA, the CDR3 is TGTGCCACCAGCAGAACGGGATACCAAGAGACCCAGTACTTC.